The 32 T cell receptor beta chains listed next were all sequenced from one sample in a study of OX40 agonist ivuxolimab in advanced cancers. Generated by immunoSEQ multiplex PCR, the TCRdb table keeps only in-frame clones and is missing some. Altogether around 69,000 clones are present, around 83% being singletons, with the ten largest covering less than 0.9%. The input for sequencing was CD4+ or CD8+ T cells sorted from blood, taken in a trial of the OX40 agonist ivuxolimab. These receptors all stem from an adult with an advanced solid tumor such as melanoma, head and neck, liver or kidney cancer.

V gene TRBV19 combines with J gene TRBJ1-6; D is uncertain. V lost 8 bases to trimming and J lost 2 bases, with 4 bases between them. The CDR3 covers 12 residues. In germline, CDR1 is LNHDA, CDR2 SQIVND (reference sequence). CDR3: CASGTYNSPLHF. CDR3 nucleotides: TGTGCCAGTGGAACCTATAATTCACCCCTCCACTTT.

This chain links TRBV7-2 with TRBJ1-2; TRBD1 aligns across 7 bases. The CDR3 covers 16 residues. Trimming at V came to 5 bases and at J to 5 bases, leaving 14 bases not matched to a gene. Germline values: CDR1 SGHTA, CDR2 FQGNSA. The CDR3 here is CASSHPGTVQSYGYTF. The CDR3 DNA sequence: TGTGCCAGCAGCCATCCCGGGACAGTTCAAAGTTATGGCTACACCTTC.

V gene TRBV19 combines with J gene TRBJ2-5; 9 nucleotides match TRBD1. The CDR3 length is 15 residues. V dropped 3 bases and J dropped 5; count of bases not matched to a gene: 7. Germline V gene lookup returns CDR1 LNHDA and CDR2 SQIVND (reference sequence). The CDR3 DNA reads TGTGCCAGTAGTATTCAACAGGGGGCCTATGAGACCCAGTACTTC. Protein: CASSIQQGAYETQYF.

The table lists this clone with a count of one. This chain joins TRBV6-5 and TRBJ2-3; 7 positions agree with TRBD2. In germline, CDR1 is MNHEY, CDR2 SVGAGI. V trimming: 3 bases; J trimming: 10 bases; junction bases outside the gene matches: 10. The CDR3 runs 14 residues. The CDR3 bases are TGTGCCAGCAGTTATCCTGGACTAGTCGGACCGCAGTATTTT. It encodes CASSYPGLVGPQYF.

This clone was counted once. The chain couples TRBV27 to TRBJ1-3; D may be TRBD1 (5 bases). The germline V gene encodes CDR1 MNHEY and CDR2 SMNVEV (reference sequence). The CDR3 runs to 16 residues. V was cut by 2 bases and J by 4 bases, with 15 bases left in between. The CDR3 DNA is TGTGCCAGCAGTTTAAGCGGGGCTACGGTGGGAAACACCATATATTTT. It translates to CASSLSGATVGNTIYF.

CDR3 in DNA: TGCGCCAGCAGCCCTCTCGGGACAGGGTTTAATTCACCCCTCCACTTT. This translates into CASSPLGTGFNSPLHF. This chain joins TRBV4-1 and TRBJ1-6; 9 nucleotides align to TRBD1. V trimming: 4 bases; J trimming: 6 bases; junction bases outside the gene matches: 7. This CDR3 region has 16 residues. The V gene's germline CDR1 is MGHRA and CDR2 YSYEKL.

This clone was seen a handful of times. V gene TRBV6-6 combines with J gene TRBJ1-5, with D maybe TRBD1 (5 bases). V was cut by 4 bases and J by 6 bases, with 19 bases left in between. From germline, CDR1 is MNHNY and CDR2 SVGAGI (reference sequence). The CDR3 has 16 amino acids. The CDR3 is CASSSGGTVVGQPQHF. The CDR3 nucleotides read TGTGCCAGCAGTTCCGGAGGGACGGTGGTAGGTCAGCCCCAGCATTTT.

The chain is built from TRBV29-1 and TRBJ1-2, with D hard to call. Between the trimmed V and J ends, which lost 7 bases and 1 base, there was a span of 16 bases. Germline-derived CDR1 and CDR2 are SQVTM and ANQGSEA. The CDR3 is 14 amino acids. The CDR3 is CSAVVGMSNYGYTF. In DNA form, the CDR3 reads TGCAGCGCAGTGGTGGGGATGAGTAACTATGGCTACACCTTC.

The J gene is TRBJ2-3, the V gene TRBV6-5; 11 bases are shared with TRBD2. The length of the CDR3 is 16 residues. The germline gives CDR1 MNHEY, CDR2 SVGAGI. The V and J ends lost 4 bases and 0 bases, in that order; junction bases with no gene match: 3. This CDR3 is CASSSTSGTSTDTQYF. For the CDR3, the DNA is TGTGCCAGCAGTTCGACTAGCGGGACTAGCACAGATACGCAGTATTTT.

The chain combines TRBV6-1 with TRBJ2-2, with D tentatively TRBD2 (5 bases). There are 16 residues in the CDR3. V was trimmed by 4 bases and J by 5 bases, leaving 17 bases between them. The germline gives CDR1 MNHNS, CDR2 SASEGT. The chain's CDR3 is CASSVLSSTKTGELFF. The CDR3 DNA sequence: TGTGCCAGCAGTGTACTCTCCTCGACTAAGACCGGGGAGCTGTTTTTT.

This chain links TRBV15 with TRBJ1-5; D not resolved. Per the germline V gene, CDR1 is LNHNV and CDR2 is YYDKDF (reference sequence). The length of the CDR3 is 12 residues. The germline V and J ends were trimmed by 0 bases and 6 bases, with 3 bases remaining between them. CDR3 residues: CATSRDSQPQHF. The CDR3 nucleotides read TGTGCCACCAGCAGAGATTCTCAGCCCCAGCATTTT.

This chain uses TRBV5-1 with TRBJ1-2; D gene uncertain. Trimming took 0 bases from V and 9 from J, leaving 15 bases between them. The CDR3 totals 14 residues. Germline values: CDR1 SGHRS, CDR2 YFSETQ. For the CDR3, the DNA is TGCGCCAGCAGCTTGGTTGGAGGTATTGGGAGCTACACCTTC. Amino acids: CASSLVGGIGSYTF.

This sequence joins TRBV5-6 and TRBJ2-5; possibly TRBD1 or TRBD2 for D (5 bases each). The J call is uncertain, as TRBJ2-7 better fits the DNA end. Germline assignment: CDR1 SGHDT and CDR2 YYEEEE. This CDR3 contains 15 residues. The CDR3, as DNA: TGTGCCAGCAGCTTGTGGGGCCGGGGCCTTACCGAGCAGTACTTC. This sequence encodes CASSLWGRGLTEQYF.

V usage is TRBV6-1 and J usage is TRBJ2-1; 11 bases line up with TRBD2. The CDR3 loop spans 16 amino acids. Germline V gene lookup returns CDR1 MNHNS and CDR2 SASEGT. Trimming took 3 bases from V and 5 from J; bases not matched to a gene: 6. The CDR3 region has the DNA TGTGCCAGCAGTGACGGACTAGCGGGTAACAACAATGAGCAGTTCTTC. Amino acids: CASSDGLAGNNNEQFF.

The chain has TRBV5-1 and TRBJ1-6; tentatively, D is TRBD1 (5 bases). Per the germline V gene, CDR1 is SGHRS and CDR2 is YFSETQ. The CDR3 has 16 amino acids. Trimming removed 0 bases from V and 5 bases from J, with 12 bases in between. The CDR3 reads CASSLAGPENNSPLHF. In DNA, the CDR3 is TGCGCCAGCAGCTTGGCGGGGCCGGAGAATAATTCACCCCTCCACTTT.

The chain carries TRBV6-5 and TRBJ2-3; tentatively, D is TRBD2 (5 bases). Germline V gives CDR1 MNHEY, CDR2 SVGAGI. The CDR3 extends over 16 amino acids. The V gene lost 2 bases and the J gene lost 3 bases, with 15 bases spanning the gap. The CDR3 protein is CASSYEVARETDTQYF. The CDR3 nucleotides are TGTGCCAGCAGTTACGAGGTAGCGAGAGAGACAGATACGCAGTATTTT.

In its sample, this clone was seen once. The V and J genes are TRBV5-1 and TRBJ2-5, with no clear D. The CDR3 has 14 residues. Germline values: CDR1 SGHRS, CDR2 YFSETQ. With 5 bases removed from V and 4 bases from J, the gap between germline ends came to 15 bases. The CDR3 DNA is TGCGCCAGCAGGGACCCCCGAGGTGGAGAGACCCAGTACTTC. It translates to CASRDPRGGETQYF.

The rearrangement uses TRBV11-2 and TRBJ2-3; 7 bases fit TRBD2. CDR1 is SGHAT, CDR2 FQNNGV, per germline. V trimming: 11 bases; J trimming: 7 bases; junction bases outside the gene matches: 15. This CDR3 has 14 amino acids. The chain's CDR3 is CASGNGRGKHTQYF. The CDR3 DNA sequence: TGTGCCTCAGGGAATGGGCGGGGGAAACATACGCAGTATTTT.

The rearrangement uses TRBV18 and TRBJ1-2, with a weak D call TRBD1 (5 bases). CDR1 is KGHSH, CDR2 LQKENI, per germline. V was cut by 0 bases and J by 4 bases, with 9 bases left in between. The CDR3 is made up of 14 amino acids. This chain's CDR3 is CASSPPGRGYGYTF. CDR3 in DNA: TGTGCCAGCTCACCACCGGGGAGGGGCTATGGCTACACCTTC.

This clone showed up just once. The V call is TRBV30, the J call TRBJ1-2, with a possible D match to TRBD1 (5 bases). The CDR3 has 14 amino acids. CDR1 is GTSNPN and CDR2 is SVGIG in the germline V gene (reference sequence). Trimming cost V 3 bases and J 4 bases, with 15 bases left between them. CDR3 DNA sequence: TGTGCCTGGAGAATGCAGGGTGTTGCCTATGGCTACACCTTC. Translated, it gives CAWRMQGVAYGYTF.

The CDR3 sequence is CASSQVVGGGETQYF. CDR3 DNA sequence: TGCGCCAGCAGCCAAGTAGTGGGAGGGGGGGAGACCCAGTACTTC. The rearrangement uses TRBV4-1 and TRBJ2-5; D may be TRBD2 (7 bases). The CDR3 consists of 15 residues. Trimming took 1 base from V and 5 from J, leaving 14 bases between them. Germline CDR1 and CDR2: MGHRA and YSYEKL.

The chain couples TRBV7-3 to TRBJ2-2, with no clear D. Trimming removed 1 base at V and 3 bases at J, with 12 bases between. This CDR3 is built from 16 residues. In germline, CDR1 is SGHTA, CDR2 FQGTGA. The CDR3 region has the DNA TGTGCCAGCAGCTTAAACGCCGGTGGGTACACCGGGGAGCTGTTTTTT. Its protein is CASSLNAGGYTGELFF.

This clone was detected once. The chain couples TRBV7-9 to TRBJ2-5; 10 bases agree with TRBD1. This CDR3 has 14 amino acids. Germline values: CDR1 SEHNR, CDR2 FQNEAQ (reference sequence). The trim removed 4 bases at V and 5 bases at J, leaving 4 bases unmatched. The CDR3 protein is CASSSGTGDETQYF. The DNA of the CDR3 is TGTGCCAGCAGCTCTGGGACAGGGGATGAGACCCAGTACTTC.

V is TRBV19 and J is TRBJ1-6; D may be TRBD1 (5 bases). CDR1 and CDR2 from the germline V gene are LNHDA and SQIVND (reference sequence). The CDR3 has 15 amino acids. Trimming cost V 5 bases and J 2 bases, with 10 bases left between them. The CDR3 DNA follows: TGTGCCAGTAGTGGGGGGAGTGCCTATAATTCACCCCTCCACTTT. It is translated as CASSGGSAYNSPLHF.

Only one count was recorded for this clone. The chain joins TRBV28 to TRBJ1-6; D gene ambiguous. This CDR3 has 14 amino acids. In germline, CDR1 is MDHEN, CDR2 SYDVKM. Trimming removed 3 bases from V and 5 bases from J, with 8 bases in between. The CDR3 region is CASSFAQNNSPLHF. The CDR3 nucleotides read TGTGCCAGCAGTTTCGCTCAGAATAATTCACCCCTCCACTTT.

The J gene is TRBJ2-5, the V gene TRBV9; 7 bases fit TRBD2. This CDR3 is built from 14 residues. CDR1 and CDR2 from the germline V gene are SGDLS and YYNGEE. The junction had 5 bases not matched to a gene; V was cut back by 2 bases and J by 4 bases. The CDR3 region has the DNA TGTGCCAGCAGCGTCTCCAGCGGGGTAGAGACCCAGTACTTC. Amino acids: CASSVSSGVETQYF.

This chain links TRBV14 with TRBJ2-1; 8 bases match TRBD2. Germline lookup yields CDR1 SGHDN and CDR2 FVKESK. This CDR3 has 12 residues. The J segment lost 12 bases and the V segment lost 1 base, leaving 2 bases of the junction unmatched. The CDR3: CASSQAGGPQFF. As DNA, the CDR3 is TGTGCCAGCAGCCAAGCGGGGGGGCCGCAGTTCTTC.

The rearrangement uses TRBV27 and TRBJ2-5; D unclear. The CDR3 spans 15 residues. Germline lookup yields CDR1 MNHEY and CDR2 SMNVEV (reference sequence). V lost 6 bases and J 4 bases, leaving 18 bases between the germline ends. CDR3 in DNA: TGTGCCAGCAGGCGACTGTCCGGGCTTGCAGAGACCCAGTACTTC. Protein product: CASRRLSGLAETQYF.

The chain links TRBV2 to TRBJ2-2; D might be TRBD2 (6 bases). CDR1 and CDR2 (germline): SNHLY, FYNNEI. The CDR3 has 13 amino acids. The V and J ends lost 6 bases and 6 bases respectively, with 11 bases between them. CDR3 sequence: CASSGGTPGELFF. As DNA, the CDR3 is TGTGCCAGCAGCGGAGGGACTCCCGGGGAGCTGTTTTTT.

The rearrangement links TRBV10-2 to TRBJ2-5; D possibly corresponds to TRBD2 (5 bases). This CDR3 has 15 residues. Germline V gives CDR1 WSHSY, CDR2 SAAADI. V lost 0 bases and J 2 bases, leaving 10 bases between the germline ends. DNA for the CDR3: TGCGCCAGCAGTGAGTCCCCGGGAATGCAAGAGACCCAGTACTTC. This gives the protein CASSESPGMQETQYF.

The rearrangement links TRBV19 to TRBJ2-5, with 9 bases fitting TRBD2. Trimming removed 7 bases from V and 1 base from J; junction bases left unmatched: 10. In germline, CDR1 is LNHDA, CDR2 SQIVND (reference sequence). The CDR3 extends over 16 amino acids. This CDR3 reads CASKDRAGGIQETQYF. The DNA for the CDR3 is TGTGCCAGTAAGGATCGGGCGGGGGGGATCCAAGAGACCCAGTACTTC.

This clone was observed a single time. The chain combines TRBV6-9 with TRBJ2-3, with TRBD2 matching over 12 bases. Germline CDR1 reads MNHGY; CDR2 reads SVAAGI. Losses at the gene ends were 7 bases for V and 6 bases for J; bases not matched to a gene: 8. This CDR3 has 15 residues. In DNA, the CDR3 is TGTGCCAGCACCGATGGACTAGCGGGGTTCGATACGCAGTATTTT. Its translation: CASTDGLAGFDTQYF.